Sequencing of this TCR beta chain was carried out in a study of T cells in Graves' hyperthyroidism and ophthalmopathy (dated by TCRdb to the late 2010s). Background on the whole study: Peripheral blood was sampled at the time of initial diagnosis, prior to any treatment. To identify TCR V-J signatures that set the groups apart, the researchers used a discovery cohort of 100 patients, made up of about 44 with Graves' ophthalmopathy and some 56 with stable Graves' hyperthyroidism. An independent validation cohort of under 20 hyperthyroidism patients and about 15 patients who later progressed to ophthalmopathy tested prospective prediction of ophthalmopathy. The 75 to 100 discovery patients were randomly split 7:3 into training and test sets. The study also compared thyroid tissue and blood T-cell repertoires from a handful of Graves' hyperthyroidism patients. Once sampling was done, hyperthyroidism patients were given methimazole at a starting dose of 30 mg daily, whereas ophthalmopathy patients were given high-dose intravenous methylprednisolone. The paper reports TCR Vbeta CDR3 sequencing of 130 to 150 peripheral blood samples: over 40 ophthalmopathy, around 80 hyperthyroidism and approximately 17 progressor patients.

Moderately to severely active disease, a Clinical Activity Score of at least 3, a NOSPECS grade of at least 4, and a duration under 3 months were present in ophthalmopathy patients. Any patient with an uncontrolled infection, another autoimmune disease, pregnancy or lactation was excluded. Diagnoses relied on clinical symptoms, serum thyroxine and TRAb, thyroid ultrasound and orbital computed tomography. Ficoll-Paque density gradient centrifugation was used to isolate PBMCs from approximately 10 ml of fresh peripheral blood. Trizol reagent was used to extract total RNA, and RNA quality was then checked on an Agilent 2100 Bioanalyzer. Points on this clonotype: The target of this receptor is not known. One base away there is no much larger clone; base qualities are not given.

Amplification of TCR beta CDR3 regions was carried out from RNA transcripts. For the first round of RT-PCR on the TCR CDR3, the HTBI primer set was used together with the Qiagen OneStep RT-PCR kit. A second multiplex PCR round built the libraries, followed by size selection and purification. Sequencing of the libraries was done on an Illumina HiSeq2000 using paired-end 100 bp reads. In the paper's pipeline: Raw data were processed with SOAPnuke, discarding reads with adapters, uncalled bases, mean Phred below 15, or no exact constant-primer or identifier match. High-quality paired reads were merged using COPE v1.2.5, and each unique nucleotide sequence was defined as a clonotype. MiTCR v1.1 was used to align the clonotypes against IMGT TRBV, TRBD and TRBJ reference segments. Only V-J combinations with frequency above 0.0001, covering roughly 99% of repertoires, were analysed. The TCS score was defined as F50 (clonal expansion) divided by E x V (chaos), with BLOSUM62-based TCRdist calculated between CDR3 peptides within each V-J. Welch's t-statistics and random forest reduced roughly 530 V-J features to 13, which were used in a naive Bayes classifier (R e1071). TCRdb reanalyzed the raw reads on its own, using fastp at Q25 for trimming and MiXCR for clone calling, and kept in-frame beta chains. For every CDR3 protein sequence, its rows merge into one entry that carries the most common genes and DNA. What appears here as the V and J calls and clone size reflects TCRdb's work, not the paper's. A total of approximately 410,000 distinct CDR3 sequences appear in this sample, roughly 14% of them only once. The ten largest clones represent around 14% of the sample.

Results the study describes overall, beyond this receptor: Sample size was not statistically predetermined, and investigators were not blinded to group allocation. In validation, progression to ophthalmopathy was predicted by the model with around 70% sensitivity and around 75% specificity, a median of around 5.9 months before onset. Most expanded thyroid clonotypes (frequency above 0.001) were also detected in blood, suggesting blood repertoires may reflect thyroid immune responses. A model built on a 13 V-J signature distinguished ophthalmopathy from stable hyperthyroidism, reaching approximately 89% sensitivity and about 81% specificity in cross-validation and 80%/75% in testing.

The CDR3, cysteine through phenylalanine, is 18 amino acids long. The entry retains the CDR3 DNA only, 54 bases that are in frame from base 1. Cut back by 3 bases and 7 bases, the V and J ends lie 22 bases apart. The germline V gene provides CDR1 MNHGY and CDR2 SVAAGI. The chain joins TRBV6-9 to TRBJ1-6; the D gene is perhaps TRBD1, on 6 matching bases. Sequences were obtained from blood. The TCR was taken from a man younger than 35 with Graves' ophthalmopathy. CDR3 region: CASSYLNIRGVVNSPLHF. The sequenced DNA is TGTGCCAGCAGTTACCTCAATATCAGGGGCGTAGTAAATTCACCCCTCCACTTT.